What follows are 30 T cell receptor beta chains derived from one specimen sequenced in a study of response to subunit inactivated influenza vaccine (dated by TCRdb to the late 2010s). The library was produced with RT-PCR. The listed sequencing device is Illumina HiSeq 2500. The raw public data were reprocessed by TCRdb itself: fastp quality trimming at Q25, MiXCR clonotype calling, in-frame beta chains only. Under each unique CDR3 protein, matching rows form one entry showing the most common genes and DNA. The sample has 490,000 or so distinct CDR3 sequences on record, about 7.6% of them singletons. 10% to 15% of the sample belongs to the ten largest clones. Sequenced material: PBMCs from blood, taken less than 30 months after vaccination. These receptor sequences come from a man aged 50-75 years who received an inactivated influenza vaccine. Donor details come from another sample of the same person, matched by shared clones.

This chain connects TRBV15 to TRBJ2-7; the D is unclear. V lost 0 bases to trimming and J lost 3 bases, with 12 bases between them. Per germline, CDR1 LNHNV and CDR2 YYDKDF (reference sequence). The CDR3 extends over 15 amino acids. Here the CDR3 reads CATSRETAKDYEQYF. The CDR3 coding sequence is TGTGCCACCAGCAGAGAAACAGCAAAGGACTACGAGCAGTACTTC.

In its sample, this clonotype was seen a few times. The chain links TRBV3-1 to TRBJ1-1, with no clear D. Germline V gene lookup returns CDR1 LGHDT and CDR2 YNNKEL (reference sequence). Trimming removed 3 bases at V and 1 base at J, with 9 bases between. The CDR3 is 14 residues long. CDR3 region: CASSQLQPNTEAFF. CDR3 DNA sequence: TGTGCCAGCAGCCAGTTACAGCCGAACACTGAAGCTTTCTTT.

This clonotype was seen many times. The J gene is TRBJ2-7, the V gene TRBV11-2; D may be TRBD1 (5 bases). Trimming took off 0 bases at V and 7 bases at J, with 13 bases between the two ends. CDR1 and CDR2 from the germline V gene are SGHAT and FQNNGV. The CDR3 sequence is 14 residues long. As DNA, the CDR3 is TGTGCCAGCAGCTTAGACCCCGCAGGGCAGGAGCAGTACTTC. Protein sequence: CASSLDPAGQEQYF.

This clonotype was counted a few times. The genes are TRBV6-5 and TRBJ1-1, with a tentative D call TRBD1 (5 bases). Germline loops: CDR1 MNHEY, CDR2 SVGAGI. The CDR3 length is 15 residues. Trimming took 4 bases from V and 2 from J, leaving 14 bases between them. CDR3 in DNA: TGTGCCAGCAGTTCCTCCCCCCAGGGAAACACTGAAGCTTTCTTT. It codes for CASSSSPQGNTEAFF.

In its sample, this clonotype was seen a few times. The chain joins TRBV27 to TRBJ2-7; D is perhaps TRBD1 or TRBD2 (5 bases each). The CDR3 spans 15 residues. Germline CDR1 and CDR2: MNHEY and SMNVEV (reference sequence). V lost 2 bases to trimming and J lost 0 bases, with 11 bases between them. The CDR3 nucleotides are TGTGCCAGCAGTTTAACCGGGGCGAGCTCCTACGAGCAGTACTTC. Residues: CASSLTGASSYEQYF.

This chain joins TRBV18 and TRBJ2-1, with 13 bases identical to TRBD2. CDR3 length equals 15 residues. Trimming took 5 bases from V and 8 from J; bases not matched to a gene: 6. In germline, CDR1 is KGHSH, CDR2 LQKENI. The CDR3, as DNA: TGTGCCAGCTCAGGCACTAGCGGGAGGGCCGATGAGCAGTTCTTC. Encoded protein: CASSGTSGRADEQFF. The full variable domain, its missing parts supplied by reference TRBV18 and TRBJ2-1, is NAGVMQNPRHLVRRRGQEARLRCSPMKGHSHVYWYRQLPEEGLKFMVYLQKENIIDESGMPKERFSAEFPKEGPSILRIQQVVRGDSAAYFCASSGTSGRADEQFFGPGTRLTVL.

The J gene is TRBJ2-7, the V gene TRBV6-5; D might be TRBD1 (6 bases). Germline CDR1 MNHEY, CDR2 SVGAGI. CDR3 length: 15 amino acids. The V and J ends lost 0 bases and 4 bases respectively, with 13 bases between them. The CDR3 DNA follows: TGTGCCAGCAGTTACTCGGGCAGGCAGGGGTACGAGCAGTACTTC. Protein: CASSYSGRQGYEQYF.

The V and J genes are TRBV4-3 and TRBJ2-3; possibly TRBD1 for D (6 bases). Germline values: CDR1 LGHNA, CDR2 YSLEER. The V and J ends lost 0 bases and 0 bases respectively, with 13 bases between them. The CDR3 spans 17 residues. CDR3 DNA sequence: TGCGCCAGCAGCCAAGATCTTGGGGGCGCTAGCACAGATACGCAGTATTTT. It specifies CASSQDLGGASTDTQYF.

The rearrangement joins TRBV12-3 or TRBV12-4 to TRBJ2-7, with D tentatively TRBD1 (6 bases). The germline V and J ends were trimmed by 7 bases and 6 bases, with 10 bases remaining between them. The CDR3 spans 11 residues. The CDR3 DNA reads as TGTGCCAGCACTACAGGGATCGAGCAGTACTTC. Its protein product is CASTTGIEQYF.

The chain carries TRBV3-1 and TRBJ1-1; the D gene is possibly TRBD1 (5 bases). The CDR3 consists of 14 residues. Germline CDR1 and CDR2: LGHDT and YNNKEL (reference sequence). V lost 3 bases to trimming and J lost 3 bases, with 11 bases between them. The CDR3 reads CASSQVGGDTEAFF. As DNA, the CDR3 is TGTGCCAGCAGCCAGGTCGGAGGGGACACTGAAGCTTTCTTT.

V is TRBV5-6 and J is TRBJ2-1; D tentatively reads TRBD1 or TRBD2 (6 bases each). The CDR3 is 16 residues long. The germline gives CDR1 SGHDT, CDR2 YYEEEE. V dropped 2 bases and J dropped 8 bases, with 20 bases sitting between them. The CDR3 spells CASSFLGGFEIDEQFF. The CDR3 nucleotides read TGTGCCAGCAGCTTTCTGGGGGGCTTTGAAATAGATGAGCAGTTCTTC.

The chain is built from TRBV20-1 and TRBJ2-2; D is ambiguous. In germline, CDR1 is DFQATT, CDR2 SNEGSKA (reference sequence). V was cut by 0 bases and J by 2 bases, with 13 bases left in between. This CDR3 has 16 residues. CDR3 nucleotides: TGCAGTGCTAGAGATCTTAATGTCCGTAACACCGGGGAGCTGTTTTTT. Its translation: CSARDLNVRNTGELFF.

The CDR3 protein is CASSSYRDRGYGYTF. As DNA, the CDR3 is TGTGCCAGCAGCTCCTACCGGGACAGGGGGTATGGCTACACCTTC. V usage is TRBV7-8 and J usage is TRBJ1-2; TRBD1 matches 11 bases. The CDR3 loop spans 15 amino acids. V was clipped by 4 bases and J by 5 bases; unmatched bases: 6. The germline V gene encodes CDR1 SGHVS and CDR2 FQNEAQ.

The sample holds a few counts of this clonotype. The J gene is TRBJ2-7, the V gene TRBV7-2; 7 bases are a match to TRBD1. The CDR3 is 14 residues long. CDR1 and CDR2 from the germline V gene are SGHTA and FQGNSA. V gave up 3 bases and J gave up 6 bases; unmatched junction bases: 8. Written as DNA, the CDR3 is TGTGCCAGCAGCTTGCTTAGGGGGCTTGGCGAGCAGTACTTC. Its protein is CASSLLRGLGEQYF.

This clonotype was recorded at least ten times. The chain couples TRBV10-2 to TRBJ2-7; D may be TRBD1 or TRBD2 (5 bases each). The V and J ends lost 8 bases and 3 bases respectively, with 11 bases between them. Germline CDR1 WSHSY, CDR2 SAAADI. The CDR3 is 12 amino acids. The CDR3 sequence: CASGDGFYEQYF. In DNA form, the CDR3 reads TGCGCCAGCGGGGACGGTTTCTACGAGCAGTACTTC.

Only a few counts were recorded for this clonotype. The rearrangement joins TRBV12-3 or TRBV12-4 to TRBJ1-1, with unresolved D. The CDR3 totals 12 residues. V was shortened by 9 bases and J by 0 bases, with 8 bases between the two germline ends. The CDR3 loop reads CASHSMNTEAFF. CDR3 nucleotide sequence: TGTGCCAGTCACTCTATGAACACTGAAGCTTTCTTT.

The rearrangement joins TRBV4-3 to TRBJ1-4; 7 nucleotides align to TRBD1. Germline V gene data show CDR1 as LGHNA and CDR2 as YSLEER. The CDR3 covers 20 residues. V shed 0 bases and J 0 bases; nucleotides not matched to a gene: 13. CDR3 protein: CASSQDYRGVVVATNEKLFF. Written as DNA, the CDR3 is TGCGCCAGCAGCCAAGATTACAGGGGAGTGGTGGTTGCAACTAATGAAAAACTGTTTTTT.

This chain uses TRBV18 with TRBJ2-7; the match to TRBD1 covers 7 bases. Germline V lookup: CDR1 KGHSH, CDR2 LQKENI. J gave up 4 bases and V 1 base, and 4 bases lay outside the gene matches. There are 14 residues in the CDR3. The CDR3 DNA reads TGTGCCAGCTCACCACGGGCACAGGGGTACGAGCAGTACTTC. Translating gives CASSPRAQGYEQYF.

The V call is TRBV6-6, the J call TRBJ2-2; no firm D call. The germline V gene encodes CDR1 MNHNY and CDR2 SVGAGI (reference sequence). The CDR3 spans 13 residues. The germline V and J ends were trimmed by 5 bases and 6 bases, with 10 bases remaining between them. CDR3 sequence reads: CASSQRKAGELFF. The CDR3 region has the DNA TGTGCCAGCAGTCAACGGAAGGCCGGGGAGCTGTTTTTT.

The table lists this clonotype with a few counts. The CDR3 bases are TGTGCCAGCTCACCACTCCAAGGGCAGCACACTGAAGCTTTCTTT. Amino acid sequence: CASSPLQGQHTEAFF. The rearrangement uses TRBV18 and TRBJ1-1; D call uncertain. CDR1 KGHSH and CDR2 LQKENI come from the germline V gene. The V end was cut by 1 base, the J end by 3 bases, with 12 bases between. There are 15 residues in the CDR3.

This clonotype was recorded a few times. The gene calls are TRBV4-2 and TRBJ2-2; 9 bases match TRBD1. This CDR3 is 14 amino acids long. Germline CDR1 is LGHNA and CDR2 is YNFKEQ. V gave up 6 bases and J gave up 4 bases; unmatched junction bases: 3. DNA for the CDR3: TGTGCCAGCAGGGGGACAGGGTCCACCGGGGAGCTGTTTTTT. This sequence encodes CASRGTGSTGELFF.

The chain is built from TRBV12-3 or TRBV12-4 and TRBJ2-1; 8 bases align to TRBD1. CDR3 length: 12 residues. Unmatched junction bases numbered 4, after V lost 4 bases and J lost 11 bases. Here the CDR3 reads CASSWGQAQQFF. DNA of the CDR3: TGTGCCAGCAGTTGGGGACAGGCACAGCAGTTCTTC.

The chain's CDR3 is CASSVDPDRAQHF. CDR3 in DNA: TGTGCCAGCAGCGTAGACCCGGACCGGGCCCAGCATTTT. The rearrangement uses TRBV9 and TRBJ1-5, with D unresolved. Per germline, CDR1 SGDLS and CDR2 YYNGEE. The V end was cut by 0 bases, the J end by 11 bases, with 12 bases between. This CDR3 comprises 13 residues.

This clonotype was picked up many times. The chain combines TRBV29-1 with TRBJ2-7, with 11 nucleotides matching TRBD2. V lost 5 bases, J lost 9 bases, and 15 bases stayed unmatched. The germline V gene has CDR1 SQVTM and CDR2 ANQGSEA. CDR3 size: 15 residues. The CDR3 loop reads CSVRRGGTSGTRQYF. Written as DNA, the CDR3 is TGCAGCGTTCGTAGGGGGGGGACTAGCGGAACAAGGCAGTACTTC.

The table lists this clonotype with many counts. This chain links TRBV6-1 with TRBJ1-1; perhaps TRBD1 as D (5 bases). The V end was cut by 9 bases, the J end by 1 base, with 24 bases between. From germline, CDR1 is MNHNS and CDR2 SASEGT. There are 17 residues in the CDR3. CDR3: CASTPLGHMGTNTEAFF. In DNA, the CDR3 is TGTGCCAGTACCCCCCTAGGCCACATGGGGACGAACACTGAAGCTTTCTTT.

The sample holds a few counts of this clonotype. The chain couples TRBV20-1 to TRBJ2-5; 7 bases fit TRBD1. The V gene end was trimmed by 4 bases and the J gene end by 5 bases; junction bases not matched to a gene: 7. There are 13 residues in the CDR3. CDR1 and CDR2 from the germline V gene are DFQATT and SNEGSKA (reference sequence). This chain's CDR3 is CSAKAGGWETQYF. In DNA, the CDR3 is TGCAGTGCTAAGGCAGGGGGATGGGAGACCCAGTACTTC.

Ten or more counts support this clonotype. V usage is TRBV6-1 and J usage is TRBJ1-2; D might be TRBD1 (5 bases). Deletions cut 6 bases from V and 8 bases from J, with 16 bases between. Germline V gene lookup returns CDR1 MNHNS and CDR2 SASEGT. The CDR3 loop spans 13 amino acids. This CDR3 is CASRTPGTKGYTF. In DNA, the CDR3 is TGTGCCAGCAGAACCCCCGGGACGAAAGGCTACACCTTC.

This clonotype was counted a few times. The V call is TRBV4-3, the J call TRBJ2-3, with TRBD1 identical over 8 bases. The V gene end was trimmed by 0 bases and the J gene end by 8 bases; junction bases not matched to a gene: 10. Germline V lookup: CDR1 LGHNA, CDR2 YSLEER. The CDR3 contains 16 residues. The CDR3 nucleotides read TGCGCCAGCAGCCAAGATCTGGACAGGGCTTCTAGTACGCAGTATTTT. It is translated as CASSQDLDRASSTQYF.

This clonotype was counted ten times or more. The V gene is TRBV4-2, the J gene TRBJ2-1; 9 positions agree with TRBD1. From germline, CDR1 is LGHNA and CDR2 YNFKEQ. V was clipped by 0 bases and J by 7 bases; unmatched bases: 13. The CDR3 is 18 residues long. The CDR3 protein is CASSQDRSLGDRVNEQFF. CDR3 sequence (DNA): TGTGCCAGCAGCCAAGATCGTAGTCTAGGGGACAGGGTGAATGAGCAGTTCTTC.

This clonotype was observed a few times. This CDR3 is CSAKQTGLRAKNIQYF. The CDR3 coding sequence is TGCAGTGCAAAACAGACCGGACTAAGAGCCAAAAACATTCAGTACTTC. This chain joins TRBV20-1 and TRBJ2-4; D may be TRBD2 (6 bases). CDR3 size: 16 residues. CDR1 and CDR2 (germline): DFQATT, SNEGSKA (reference sequence). The germline V and J ends were trimmed by 6 bases and 0 bases, with 18 bases remaining between them.